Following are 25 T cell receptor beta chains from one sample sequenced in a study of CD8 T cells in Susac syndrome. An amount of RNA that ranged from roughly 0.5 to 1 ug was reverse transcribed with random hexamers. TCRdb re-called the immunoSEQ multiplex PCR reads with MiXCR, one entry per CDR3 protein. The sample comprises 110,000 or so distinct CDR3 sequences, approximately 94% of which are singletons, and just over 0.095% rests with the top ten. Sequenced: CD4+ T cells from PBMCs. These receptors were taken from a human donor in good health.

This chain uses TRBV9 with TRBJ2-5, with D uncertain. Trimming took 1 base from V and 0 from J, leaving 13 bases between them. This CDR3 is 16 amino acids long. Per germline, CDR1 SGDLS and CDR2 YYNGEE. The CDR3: CASSVSSAMHQETQYF. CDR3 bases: TGTGCCAGCAGCGTATCCTCGGCCATGCACCAAGAGACCCAGTACTTC.

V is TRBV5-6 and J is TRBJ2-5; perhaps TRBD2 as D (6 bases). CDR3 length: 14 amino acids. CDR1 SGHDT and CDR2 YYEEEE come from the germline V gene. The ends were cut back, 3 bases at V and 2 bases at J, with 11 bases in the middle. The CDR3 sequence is CASSWGTLQETQYF. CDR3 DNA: TGTGCCAGCAGCTGGGGGACTCTTCAAGAGACCCAGTACTTC.

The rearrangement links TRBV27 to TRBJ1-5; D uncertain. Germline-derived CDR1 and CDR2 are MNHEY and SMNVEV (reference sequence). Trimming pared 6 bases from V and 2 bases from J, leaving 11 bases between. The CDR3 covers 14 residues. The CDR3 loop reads CASSPNHGNQPQHF. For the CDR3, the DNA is TGTGCCAGCAGCCCGAATCATGGCAATCAGCCCCAGCATTTT.

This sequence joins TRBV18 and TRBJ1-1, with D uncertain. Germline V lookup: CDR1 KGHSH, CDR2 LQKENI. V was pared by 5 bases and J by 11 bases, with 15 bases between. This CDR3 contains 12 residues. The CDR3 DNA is TGTGCCAGCTCAACCTATCGGGGAACGGCTTTCTTT. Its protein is CASSTYRGTAFF.

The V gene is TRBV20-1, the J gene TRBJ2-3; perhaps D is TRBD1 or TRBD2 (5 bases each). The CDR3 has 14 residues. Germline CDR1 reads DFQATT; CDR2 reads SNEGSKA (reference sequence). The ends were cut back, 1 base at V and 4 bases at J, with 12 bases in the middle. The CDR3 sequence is CSARVGVSADTQYF. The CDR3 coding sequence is TGCAGTGCTAGAGTGGGGGTATCGGCAGATACGCAGTATTTT.

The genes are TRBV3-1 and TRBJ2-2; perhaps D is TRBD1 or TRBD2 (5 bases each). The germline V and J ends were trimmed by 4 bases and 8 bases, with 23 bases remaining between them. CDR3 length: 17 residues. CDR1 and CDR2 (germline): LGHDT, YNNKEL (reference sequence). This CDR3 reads CASSLGPSVPGVGELFF. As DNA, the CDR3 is TGTGCCAGCAGCCTGGGGCCGAGCGTTCCCGGGGTTGGGGAGCTGTTTTTT.

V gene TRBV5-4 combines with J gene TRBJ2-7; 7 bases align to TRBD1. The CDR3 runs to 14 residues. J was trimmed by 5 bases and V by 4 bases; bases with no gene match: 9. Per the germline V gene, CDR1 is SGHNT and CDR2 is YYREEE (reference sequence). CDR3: CASSQGQSPNEQYF. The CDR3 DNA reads TGTGCCAGCAGCCAGGGACAGTCCCCTAACGAGCAGTACTTC. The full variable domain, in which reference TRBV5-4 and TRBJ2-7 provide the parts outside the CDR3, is ETGVTQSPTHLIKTRGQQVTLRCSSQSGHNTVSWYQQALGQGPQFIFQYYREEENGRGNFPPRFSGLQFPNYSSELNVNALELDDSALYLCASSQGQSPNEQYFGPGTRLTVT.

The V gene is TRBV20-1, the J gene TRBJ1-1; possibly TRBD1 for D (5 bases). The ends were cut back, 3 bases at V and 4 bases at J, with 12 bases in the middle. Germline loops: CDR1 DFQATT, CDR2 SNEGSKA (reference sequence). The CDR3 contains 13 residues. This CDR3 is CSASLGRGTEAFF. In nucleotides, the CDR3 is TGCAGTGCTAGCCTAGGTAGGGGCACTGAAGCTTTCTTT.

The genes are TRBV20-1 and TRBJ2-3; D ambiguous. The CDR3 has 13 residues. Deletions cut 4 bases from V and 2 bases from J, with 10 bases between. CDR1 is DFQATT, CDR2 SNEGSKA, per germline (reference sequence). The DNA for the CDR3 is TGCAGTGCTACAAGGACCCCCACAGATACGCAGTATTTT. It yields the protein CSATRTPTDTQYF.

The CDR3 DNA reads as TGTGCCAGCAGCTTAGGGCCGACAGATACGCAGTATTTT. Translation gives CASSLGPTDTQYF. The rearrangement links TRBV7-8 to TRBJ2-3; D unresolved. The CDR3 contains 13 residues. The V and J ends lost 1 base and 3 bases respectively, with 5 bases between them. Germline lookup yields CDR1 SGHVS and CDR2 FQNEAQ. The full variable domain, in which reference TRBV7-8 and TRBJ2-3 provide the parts outside the CDR3, is GAGVSQSPRYKVAKRGQDVALRCDPISGHVSLFWYQQALGQGPEFLTYFQNEAQLDKSGLPSDRFFAERPEGSVSTLKIQRTQQEDSAVYLCASSLGPTDTQYFGPGTRLTVL.

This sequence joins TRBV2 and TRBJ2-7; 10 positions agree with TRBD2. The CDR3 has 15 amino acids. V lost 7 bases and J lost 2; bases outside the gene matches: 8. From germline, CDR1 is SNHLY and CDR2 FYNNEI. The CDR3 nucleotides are TGTGCCAGCACCATGGGACTAGCGACGACCTACGAGCAGTACTTC. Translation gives CASTMGLATTYEQYF.

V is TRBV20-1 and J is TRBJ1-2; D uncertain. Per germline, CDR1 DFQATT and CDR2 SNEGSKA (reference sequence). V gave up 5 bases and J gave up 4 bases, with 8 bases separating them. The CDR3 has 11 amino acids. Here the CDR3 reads CSASDIYGYTF. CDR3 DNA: TGCAGTGCTTCCGACATCTATGGCTACACCTTC.

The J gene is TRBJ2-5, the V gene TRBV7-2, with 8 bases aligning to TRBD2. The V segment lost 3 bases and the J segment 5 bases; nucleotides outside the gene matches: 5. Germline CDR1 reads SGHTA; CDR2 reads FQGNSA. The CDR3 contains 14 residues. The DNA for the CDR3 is TGTGCCAGCAGCTTCGGGGGGGCTGGTGAGACCCAGTACTTC. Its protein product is CASSFGGAGETQYF.

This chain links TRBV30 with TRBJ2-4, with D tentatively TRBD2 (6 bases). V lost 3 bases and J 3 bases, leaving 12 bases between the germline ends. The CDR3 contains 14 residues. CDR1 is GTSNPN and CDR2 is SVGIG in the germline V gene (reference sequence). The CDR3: CAWRIPGVKNIQYF. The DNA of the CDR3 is TGTGCCTGGAGGATACCGGGAGTCAAAAACATTCAGTACTTC.

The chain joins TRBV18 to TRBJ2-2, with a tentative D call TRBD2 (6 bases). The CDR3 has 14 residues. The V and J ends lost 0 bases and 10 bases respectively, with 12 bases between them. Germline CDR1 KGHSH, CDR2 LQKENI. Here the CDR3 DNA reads TGTGCCAGCTCACCACCCGGGGGACGCGAGGAGCTGTTTTTT. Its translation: CASSPPGGREELFF.

The CDR3 region is CASSLSALTGRSQPQHF. The CDR3 nucleotides are TGTGCCAGCAGCTTAAGCGCCCTGACAGGGAGAAGTCAGCCCCAGCATTTT. V is TRBV7-9 and J is TRBJ1-5; 7 bases align to TRBD1. Unmatched junction bases numbered 13, after V lost 2 bases and J lost 6 bases. CDR3 size: 17 residues. Looked up from germline, CDR1 is SEHNR and CDR2 is FQNEAQ (reference sequence).

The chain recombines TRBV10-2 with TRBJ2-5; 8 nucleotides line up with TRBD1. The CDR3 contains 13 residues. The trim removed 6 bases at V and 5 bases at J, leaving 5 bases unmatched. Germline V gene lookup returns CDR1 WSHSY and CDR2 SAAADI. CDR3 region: CASRGQVRETQYF. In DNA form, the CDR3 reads TGCGCCAGCAGGGGACAGGTCCGGGAGACCCAGTACTTC.

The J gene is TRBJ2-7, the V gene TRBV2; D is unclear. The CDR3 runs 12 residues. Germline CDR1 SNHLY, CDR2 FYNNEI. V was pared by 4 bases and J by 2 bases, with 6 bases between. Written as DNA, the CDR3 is TGTGCCAGCAGTGTCGTTACCTACGAGCAGTACTTC. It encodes CASSVVTYEQYF.

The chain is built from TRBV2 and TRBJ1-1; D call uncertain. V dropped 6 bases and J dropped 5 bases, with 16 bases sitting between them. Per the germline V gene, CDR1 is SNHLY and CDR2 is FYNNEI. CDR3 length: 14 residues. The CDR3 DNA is TGTGCCAGCAGAGAAAGAGAAGTGGGTACTGAAGCTTTCTTT. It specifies CASREREVGTEAFF.

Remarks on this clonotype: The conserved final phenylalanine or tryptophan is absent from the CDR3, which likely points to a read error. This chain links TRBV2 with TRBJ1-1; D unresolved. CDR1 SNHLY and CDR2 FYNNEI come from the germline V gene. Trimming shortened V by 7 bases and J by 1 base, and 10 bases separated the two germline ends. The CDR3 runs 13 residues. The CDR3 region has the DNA TGTGCCAGCACCGTGGAAGAGAACACTGAAGCTTTCTCT. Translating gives CASTVEENTEAFS.

For the CDR3, the DNA is TGTGCCACCTGGGGTGTGGACGGCTACACCTTC. It translates to CATWGVDGYTF. The chain employs TRBV24-1 and TRBJ1-2; D is uncertain. The CDR3 has 11 residues. Germline assignment: CDR1 KGHDR and CDR2 SFDVKD. V shed 9 bases and J shed 8 bases, with 12 bases lying between them.

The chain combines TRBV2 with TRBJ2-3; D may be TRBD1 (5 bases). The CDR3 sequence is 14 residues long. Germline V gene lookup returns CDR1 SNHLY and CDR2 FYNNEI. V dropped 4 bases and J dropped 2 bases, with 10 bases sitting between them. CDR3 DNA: TGTGCCAGCAGTGCGGCCAGGGCCACAGATACGCAGTATTTT. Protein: CASSAARATDTQYF.

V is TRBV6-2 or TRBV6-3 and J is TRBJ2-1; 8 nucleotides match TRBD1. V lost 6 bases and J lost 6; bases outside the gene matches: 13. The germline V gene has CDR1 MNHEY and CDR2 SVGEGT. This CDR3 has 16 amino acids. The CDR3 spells CASRKGSQGAGNEQFF. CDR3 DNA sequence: TGTGCCAGCAGAAAAGGGAGCCAGGGGGCTGGCAATGAGCAGTTCTTC.

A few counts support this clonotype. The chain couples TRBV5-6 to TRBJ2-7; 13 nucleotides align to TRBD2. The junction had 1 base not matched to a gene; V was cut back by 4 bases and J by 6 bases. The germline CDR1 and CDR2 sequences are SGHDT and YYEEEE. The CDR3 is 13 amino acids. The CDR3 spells CASSRTSGGEQYF. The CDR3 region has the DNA TGTGCCAGCAGCAGGACTAGCGGGGGCGAGCAGTACTTC.

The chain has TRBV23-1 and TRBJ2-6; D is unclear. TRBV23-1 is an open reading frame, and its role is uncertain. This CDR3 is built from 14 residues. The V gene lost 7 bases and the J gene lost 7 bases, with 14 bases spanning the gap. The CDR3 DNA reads TGCGCCAGCATTCAGCTTCCTATAGCCAACGTCCTGACTTTC. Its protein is CASIQLPIANVLTF.